This T cell receptor (beta chain) originates from a study of blood T cell repertoires in COVID-19. Study-level background: Both acute and convalescent COVID-19 samples were obtained from the United States, Italy and Spain. In each case, the material was cDNA or gDNA derived from T cells, B-cell-depleted T cells, or PBMCs.

Original analysis: Researchers report that nucleated cell counts were estimated from reference gene primer amplification. TCRdb's copy holds only in-frame clones and misses some; the assay was immunoSEQ multiplex PCR. V and J calls and clone size follow that table, whereas D and trimming were derived from the DNA. The sample lists 200,000 or so clones, around three quarters occurring once. The CDR3 covers 15 residues. V was shortened by 5 bases and J by 2 bases, with 14 bases between the two germline ends. Germline assignment: CDR1 SGHTA and CDR2 FQGTGA. Source material: peripheral blood. This chain links TRBV7-3 with TRBJ2-3; D may be TRBD1 (7 bases). This receptor was identified in a woman in her 70s with acute or convalescent COVID-19. The CDR3 loop reads CASSPRDSYTDTQYF. The CDR3 DNA reads TGTGCCAGCAGCCCGCGGGACAGCTACACAGATACGCAGTATTTT.